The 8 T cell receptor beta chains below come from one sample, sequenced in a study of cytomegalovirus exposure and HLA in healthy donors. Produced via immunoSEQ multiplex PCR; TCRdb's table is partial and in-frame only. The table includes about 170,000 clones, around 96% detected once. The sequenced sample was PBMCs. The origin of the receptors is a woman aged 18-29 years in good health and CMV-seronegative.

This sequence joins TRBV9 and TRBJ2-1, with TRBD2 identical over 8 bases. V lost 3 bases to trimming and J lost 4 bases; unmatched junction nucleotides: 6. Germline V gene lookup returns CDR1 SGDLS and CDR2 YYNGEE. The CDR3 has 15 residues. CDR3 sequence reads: CASSAAGGPYNEQFF. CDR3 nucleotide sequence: TGTGCCAGCAGCGCGGCGGGGGGCCCATACAATGAGCAGTTCTTC.

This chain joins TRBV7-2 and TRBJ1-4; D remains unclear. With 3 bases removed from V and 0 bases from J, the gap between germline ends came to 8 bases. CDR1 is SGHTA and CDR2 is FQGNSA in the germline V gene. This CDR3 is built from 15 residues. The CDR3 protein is CASSFFGSTNEKLFF. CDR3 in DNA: TGTGCCAGCAGCTTCTTCGGTTCAACTAATGAAAAACTGTTTTTT.

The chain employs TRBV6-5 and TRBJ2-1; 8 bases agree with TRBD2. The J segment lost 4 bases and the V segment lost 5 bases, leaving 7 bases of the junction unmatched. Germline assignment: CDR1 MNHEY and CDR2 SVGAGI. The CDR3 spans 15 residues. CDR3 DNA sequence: TGTGCCAGCAGTACCACCAGCGGGGGTTACAATGAGCAGTTCTTC. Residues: CASSTTSGGYNEQFF.

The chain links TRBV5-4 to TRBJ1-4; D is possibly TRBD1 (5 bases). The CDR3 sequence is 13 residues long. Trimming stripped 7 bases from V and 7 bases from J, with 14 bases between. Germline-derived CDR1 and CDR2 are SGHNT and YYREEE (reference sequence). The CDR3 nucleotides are TGTGCCAGCGGTCAACAAGGGGTTGAAAAACTGTTTTTT. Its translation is CASGQQGVEKLFF. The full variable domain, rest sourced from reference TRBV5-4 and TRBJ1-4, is ETGVTQSPTHLIKTRGQQVTLRCSSQSGHNTVSWYQQALGQGPQFIFQYYREEENGRGNFPPRFSGLQFPNYSSELNVNALELDDSALYLCASGQQGVEKLFFGSGTQLSVL.

The CDR3 spells CASSQVVAYEQYF. The CDR3 coding sequence is TGCGCCAGCAGCCAAGTTGTAGCCTACGAGCAGTACTTC. The V gene is TRBV4-3, the J gene TRBJ2-7; no firm D call. The CDR3 is made up of 13 amino acids. Germline V lookup: CDR1 LGHNA, CDR2 YSLEER. Between the trimmed V and J ends, which lost 1 base and 2 bases, there was a span of 6 bases.

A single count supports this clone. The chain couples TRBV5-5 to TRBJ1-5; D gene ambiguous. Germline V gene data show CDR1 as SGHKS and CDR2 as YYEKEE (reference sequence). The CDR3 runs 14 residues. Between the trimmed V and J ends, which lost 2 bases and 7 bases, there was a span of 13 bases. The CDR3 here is CASSFEGRMQPQHF. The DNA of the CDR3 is TGTGCCAGCAGCTTCGAAGGGAGAATGCAGCCCCAGCATTTT.

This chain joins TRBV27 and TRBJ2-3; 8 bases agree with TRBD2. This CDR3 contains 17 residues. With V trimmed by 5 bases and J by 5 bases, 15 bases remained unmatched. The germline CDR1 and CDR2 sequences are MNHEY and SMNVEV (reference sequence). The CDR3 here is CASSGFKRGIGRDTQYF. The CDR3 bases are TGTGCCAGCAGTGGGTTTAAGCGGGGGATTGGAAGAGATACGCAGTATTTT.

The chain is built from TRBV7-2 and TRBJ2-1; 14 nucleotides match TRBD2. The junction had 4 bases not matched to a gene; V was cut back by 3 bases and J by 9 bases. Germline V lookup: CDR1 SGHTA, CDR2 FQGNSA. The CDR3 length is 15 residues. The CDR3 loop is CASSFGTSGGGEQFF. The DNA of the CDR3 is TGTGCCAGCAGCTTTGGGACTAGCGGGGGAGGTGAGCAGTTCTTC.